This T cell receptor (beta chain) was recovered during a study of blood T cell repertoires in COVID-19. Background on the study: Acute-phase and convalescent COVID-19 samples originated in the United States, Italy and Spain. PBMCs, B-cell-depleted T cells, or T cells were the source of the cDNA or gDNA that made up the material.

Profiled with immunoSEQ multiplex PCR; TCRdb holds only in-frame clones, not every one. The sample contains over 30,000 clones, around 91% of which appear only once. This TCR derives from a man older than 75 with acute or convalescent COVID-19. Sample: peripheral blood.

DNA for the CDR3: TGTGCCATCAGTGCCAAAAGTGACTCCTCTGGAAACACCATATATTTT. Translation: CAISAKSDSSGNTIYF. The V gene is TRBV10-3, the J gene TRBJ1-3; D is uncertain. The germline CDR1 and CDR2 sequences are ENHRY and SYGVKD. The CDR3 runs 16 residues. Trimming took 4 bases from V and 0 from J, leaving 13 bases between them.